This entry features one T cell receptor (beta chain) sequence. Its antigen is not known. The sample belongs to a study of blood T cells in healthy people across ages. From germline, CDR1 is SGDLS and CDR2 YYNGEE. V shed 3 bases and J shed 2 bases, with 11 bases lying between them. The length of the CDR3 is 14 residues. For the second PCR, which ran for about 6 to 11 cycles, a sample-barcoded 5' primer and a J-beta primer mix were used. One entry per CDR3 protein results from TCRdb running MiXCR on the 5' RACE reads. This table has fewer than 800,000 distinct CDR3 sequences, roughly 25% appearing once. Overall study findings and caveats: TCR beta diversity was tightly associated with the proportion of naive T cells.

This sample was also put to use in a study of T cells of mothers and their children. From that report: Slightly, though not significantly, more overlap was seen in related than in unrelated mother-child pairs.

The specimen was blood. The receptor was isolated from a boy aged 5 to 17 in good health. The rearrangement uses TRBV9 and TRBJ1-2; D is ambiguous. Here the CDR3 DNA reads TGTGCCAGCAGCGGGGCTCCCTCCAACTATGGCTACACCTTC. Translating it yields CASSGAPSNYGYTF.